One sample yielded the 17 T cell receptor beta chains listed below, sequenced in a study of neurological immune-mediated disorders. MiXCR, run by TCRdb on the 5' RACE reads, gives a single entry per CDR3 protein. The sample lists roughly 67,000 distinct CDR3 sequences, roughly 3.7% occurring once. Source material: PBMCs. These receptor sequences come from a man in his fifties with multiple sclerosis.

This clonotype was observed many times. The CDR3 is CASSPLRLADRTDTQYF. Here the CDR3 DNA reads TGTGCCAGCTCACCGTTACGACTAGCCGATAGGACAGATACGCAGTATTTT. This chain uses TRBV18 with TRBJ2-3, with 7 bases aligning to TRBD2. This CDR3 is 17 amino acids long. Losses at the gene ends were 3 bases for V and 3 bases for J; bases not matched to a gene: 12. Per germline, CDR1 KGHSH and CDR2 LQKENI.

This clonotype came up many times. V and J are TRBV5-1 and TRBJ2-3; tentatively, D is TRBD1 or TRBD2 (6 bases each). Trimming removed 1 base at V and 1 base at J, with 10 bases between. Germline values: CDR1 SGHRS, CDR2 YFSETQ. The CDR3 is 15 residues long. CDR3 bases: TGCGCCAGCAGCTTGATGGGGGGCGGCACAGATACGCAGTATTTT. Translated: CASSLMGGGTDTQYF.

This clonotype has only a few counts. A much larger clone lies one base from this, so it may be a read error. V is TRBV20-1 and J is TRBJ2-4, with D uncertain. Per germline, CDR1 DFQATT and CDR2 SNEGSKA (reference sequence). This CDR3 spans 13 amino acids. Trimming removed 4 bases at V and 4 bases at J, with 11 bases between. The CDR3 bases are TGCAGTGCTACCTGGGAAAGTAAAAACATTCAGTACTTC. Translated: CSATWESKNIQYF.

A note on this clonotype: One base away lies a much larger clone, so this may be a sequencing read error. The chain links TRBV5-1 to TRBJ1-1; no reliable D call. CDR1 SGHRS and CDR2 YFSETQ come from the germline V gene. The V end was cut by 1 base, the J end by 2 bases, with 24 bases between. The CDR3 has 19 residues. CDR3 loop: CASSLPTDRPVERNTEAFF. In nucleotides, the CDR3 is TGCGCCAGCAGCTTGCCAACGGATCGACCAGTTGAAAGAAACACTGAAGCTTTCTTT.

This clonotype was found many times. The genes are TRBV29-1 and TRBJ2-2; D is possibly TRBD1 (5 bases). The CDR3 runs 14 residues. V dropped 6 bases and J dropped 3 bases, with 14 bases sitting between them. Germline V gene data show CDR1 as SQVTM and CDR2 as ANQGSEA. CDR3 amino acids: CSVSQGIDTGELFF. CDR3 bases: TGCAGCGTATCCCAGGGAATAGACACCGGGGAGCTGTTTTTT.

This clonotype occurred many times. The chain combines TRBV10-3 with TRBJ2-7; D is perhaps TRBD2 (5 bases). The CDR3 runs 15 residues. The V gene's germline CDR1 is ENHRY and CDR2 SYGVKD. Trimming stripped 6 bases from V and 4 bases from J, with 19 bases between. CDR3 DNA: TGTGCCATCAGGGCCGGGATCACCTCGGGGTACGAGCAGTACGTC. Translating it yields CAIRAGITSGYEQYV.

This clonotype was detected many times. CDR3 loop: CASRHNYGGGSYNEQFF. In DNA form, the CDR3 reads TGTGCCAGCAGACACAACTATGGGGGAGGCTCCTACAATGAGCAGTTCTTC. The J gene is TRBJ2-1, the V gene TRBV2, with D tentatively TRBD2 (6 bases). This CDR3 is 17 amino acids long. V was shortened by 6 bases and J by 0 bases, with 18 bases between the two germline ends. Germline lookup yields CDR1 SNHLY and CDR2 FYNNEI.

The rearrangement joins TRBV3-1 to TRBJ1-1; D is ambiguous. This CDR3 comprises 15 residues. Trimming removed 4 bases from V and 6 bases from J, with 18 bases in between. Germline lookup yields CDR1 LGHDT and CDR2 YNNKEL (reference sequence). CDR3 sequence reads: CASSRGVSSRAEAFF. The DNA for the CDR3 is TGTGCCAGCAGCCGCGGAGTTAGCTCTCGCGCTGAAGCTTTCTTT.

At least ten counts were recorded for this clonotype. The rearrangement uses TRBV5-1 and TRBJ2-3; 8 positions match TRBD1. Germline V CDR1 and CDR2: SGHRS, YFSETQ. V was pared by 4 bases and J by 4 bases, with 5 bases of the junction left unmatched. This CDR3 has 14 amino acids. The CDR3, as DNA: TGCGCCAGCAGCGAGACAGGGGTATCAGATACGCAGTATTTT. Amino acid sequence: CASSETGVSDTQYF.

This chain uses TRBV27 with TRBJ2-7; D call uncertain. V lost 8 bases and J 2 bases, leaving 4 bases between the germline ends. CDR3 length equals 10 residues. Germline V lookup: CDR1 MNHEY, CDR2 SMNVEV (reference sequence). CDR3 protein: CASGTYEQYF. The CDR3 coding sequence is TGTGCCAGCGGCACCTACGAGCAGTACTTC.

This clonotype occurred many times. The CDR3 sequence: CSANWGAGGSYNEQFF. CDR3 coding DNA: TGCAGTGCCAACTGGGGGGCGGGGGGTTCCTACAATGAGCAGTTCTTC. The chain couples TRBV20-1 to TRBJ2-1; TRBD2 agrees at 8 bases. With V trimmed by 6 bases and J by 1 base, 11 bases remained unmatched. The CDR3 covers 16 residues. The germline gives CDR1 DFQATT, CDR2 SNEGSKA (reference sequence).

This clonotype showed up many times. The chain couples TRBV20-1 to TRBJ1-2, with 12 bases matching TRBD1. V shed 0 bases and J 7 bases; nucleotides not matched to a gene: 6. CDR3 size: 15 residues. Germline V gene lookup returns CDR1 DFQATT and CDR2 SNEGSKA (reference sequence). The CDR3 spells CSARDLGTGGFGYTF. The CDR3 bases are TGCAGTGCTAGAGATTTAGGGACAGGGGGCTTTGGCTACACCTTC.

This sequence joins TRBV10-3 and TRBJ2-7; no reliable D call. V lost 3 bases and J lost 3, with 3 bases in between. In germline, CDR1 is ENHRY, CDR2 SYGVKD. The CDR3 is 11 residues long. CDR3 sequence (DNA): TGTGCCATCAGTGATTTCTACGAGCAGTACGTC. It specifies CAISDFYEQYV.

The table lists this clonotype with many counts. The chain recombines TRBV9 with TRBJ2-3; D not certain. Germline V gene lookup returns CDR1 SGDLS and CDR2 YYNGEE. V was pared by 2 bases and J by 4 bases, with 14 bases between. The CDR3 consists of 15 residues. CDR3 bases: TGTGCCAGCAGCGTGTACTCCTTGTCGGCAGATACGCAGTATTTT. This translates into CASSVYSLSADTQYF.

This clonotype occurred many times. V and J are TRBV6-1 and TRBJ2-7, with D perhaps TRBD1 or TRBD2 (6 bases each). CDR1 MNHNS and CDR2 SASEGT come from the germline V gene. V gave up 7 bases and J gave up 4 bases, with 14 bases separating them. The CDR3 has 13 amino acids. Here the CDR3 reads CASTRGVEYEQYV. The CDR3 nucleotides read TGTGCCAGCACAAGGGGGGTAGAGTACGAGCAGTACGTC.

This clonotype was seen at least ten times. This sequence joins TRBV6-1 and TRBJ2-5; tentatively, D is TRBD1 or TRBD2 (5 bases each). CDR3 length: 15 residues. V lost 3 bases, J lost 0 bases, and 11 bases lay in between. CDR1 and CDR2 from the germline V gene are MNHNS and SASEGT. The CDR3 sequence: CASSDRDVNQETQYF. The CDR3 DNA follows: TGTGCCAGCAGTGATCGGGACGTAAACCAAGAGACCCAGTACTTC.

This clonotype occurred many times. This CDR3 reads CAISEVQGARAFF. CDR3 coding DNA: TGTGCCATCAGTGAGGTCCAGGGGGCGCGAGCTTTCTTT. The chain recombines TRBV10-3 with TRBJ1-1; 8 bases are a match to TRBD1. Per germline, CDR1 ENHRY and CDR2 SYGVKD. The CDR3 runs to 13 residues. The junction had 6 bases not matched to a gene; V was cut back by 2 bases and J by 10 bases.